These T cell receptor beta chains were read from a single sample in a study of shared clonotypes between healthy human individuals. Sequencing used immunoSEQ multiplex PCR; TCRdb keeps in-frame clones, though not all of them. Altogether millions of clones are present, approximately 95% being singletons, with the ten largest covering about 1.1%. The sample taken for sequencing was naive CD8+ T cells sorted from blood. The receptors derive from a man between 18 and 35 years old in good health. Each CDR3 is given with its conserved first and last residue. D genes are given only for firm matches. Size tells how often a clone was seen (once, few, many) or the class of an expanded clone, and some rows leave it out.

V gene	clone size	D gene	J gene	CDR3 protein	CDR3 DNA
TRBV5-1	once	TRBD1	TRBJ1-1	CASSSTTGVNTEAFF	TGCGCCAGCAGCTCGACGACAGGGGTGAACACTGAAGCTTTCTTT
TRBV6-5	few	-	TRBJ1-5	CASRAGLFGNQPQHF	TGTGCCAGCAGAGCGGGACTCTTCGGCAATCAGCCCCAGCATTTT
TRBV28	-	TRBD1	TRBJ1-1	CASSPRWDRGGWSTEAFF	TGTGCCAGCAGCCCCCGATGGGACAGGGGAGGTTGGAGCACTGAAGCTTTCTTT
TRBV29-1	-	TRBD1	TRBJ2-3	CSVEGFGTGEIPDTQYF	TGCAGCGTTGAAGGATTCGGGACAGGGGAGATCCCAGATACGCAGTATTTT
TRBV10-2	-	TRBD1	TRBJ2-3	CASSRTGEGTDTQYF	TGCGCCAGCAGCAGGACAGGGGAAGGAACAGATACGCAGTATTTT
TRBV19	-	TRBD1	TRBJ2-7	CASSPGTGHYEQYF	TGTGCCAGTAGTCCCGGGACAGGTCACTACGAGCAGTACTTC
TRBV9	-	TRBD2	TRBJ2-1	CASSTAGTSGGTYNEQFF	TGTGCCAGCAGCACGGCCGGGACTAGCGGGGGGACATACAATGAGCAGTTCTTC
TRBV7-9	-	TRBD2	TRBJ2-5	CASSARTSRQETQYF	TGTGCCAGCAGCGCACGGACTAGCCGCCAAGAGACCCAGTACTTC
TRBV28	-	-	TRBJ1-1	CASSLVGGNTEAFF	TGTGCCAGCAGTTTAGTGGGGGGGAACACTGAAGCTTTCTTT
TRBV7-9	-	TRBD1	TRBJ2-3	CASSLGTGTDTQYF	TGTGCCAGCAGCCTGGGGACAGGCACAGATACGCAGTATTTT
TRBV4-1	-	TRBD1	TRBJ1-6	CASSQVQGGSYNSPLHF	TGCGCCAGCAGCCAAGTACAGGGGGGCTCCTATAATTCACCCCTCCACTTT
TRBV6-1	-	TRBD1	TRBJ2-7	CASSEAGWDRVYEQYF	TGTGCCAGCAGTGAAGCGGGTTGGGACAGGGTCTACGAGCAGTACTTC
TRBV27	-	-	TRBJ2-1	CASSRGLVSYNEQFF	TGTGCCAGCAGCCGCGGGTTGGTTTCCTACAATGAGCAGTTCTTC
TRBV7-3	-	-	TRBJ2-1	CASSLSGSGSYNEQFF	TGTGCCAGCAGCTTAAGTGGGAGCGGGTCCTACAATGAGCAGTTCTTC
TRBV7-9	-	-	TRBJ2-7	CASTHDRDEQYF	TGTGCCAGCACCCACGACCGGGACGAGCAGTACTTC
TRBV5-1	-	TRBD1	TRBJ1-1	CASSLWLGQGLDTEAFF	TGCGCCAGCAGCTTGTGGTTGGGACAGGGGCTCGACACTGAAGCTTTCTTT
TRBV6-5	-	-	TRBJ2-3	CASSFPATDTQYF	TGTGCCAGCAGCTTCCCAGCCACAGATACGCAGTATTTT
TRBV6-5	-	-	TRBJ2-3	CASSYSDSTDTQYF	TGTGCCAGCAGTTACTCCGACAGCACAGATACGCAGTATTTT
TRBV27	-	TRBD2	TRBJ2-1	CASSLETSGWGAYNEQFF	TGTGCCAGCAGTTTGGAGACTAGCGGCTGGGGGGCTTACAATGAGCAGTTCTTC
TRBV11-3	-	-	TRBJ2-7	CASSLSSQEQYF	TGTGCCAGCAGCTTAAGTTCGCAGGAGCAGTACTTC
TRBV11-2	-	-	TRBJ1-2	CASSFGAGQTYGYTF	TGTGCCAGCAGCTTTGGGGCAGGGCAAACCTATGGCTACACCTTC
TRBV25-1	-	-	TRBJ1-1	CASSEFEGPTEAFF	TGTGCCAGCAGTGAATTTGAGGGGCCCACTGAGGCTTTCTTT
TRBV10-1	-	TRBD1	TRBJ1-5	CASSGQGQGNGNQPQHF	TGCGCCAGCAGTGGACAAGGACAGGGAAACGGCAATCAGCCCCAGCATTTT
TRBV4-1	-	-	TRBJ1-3	CASSQDRTLSGNTIYF	TGCGCCAGCAGCCAAGATCGTACCCTCTCTGGAAACACCATATATTTT
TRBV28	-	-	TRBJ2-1	CASSLVAVYNEQFF	TGTGCCAGCAGTTTGGTCGCAGTCTACAATGAGCAGTTCTTC
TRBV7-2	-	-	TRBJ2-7	CASSLVGYEQYF	TGTGCCAGCAGCTTAGTAGGTTACGAGCAGTACTTC
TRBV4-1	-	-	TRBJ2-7	CASSQGADSYEQYF	TGCGCCAGCAGCCAAGGGGCAGACTCCTACGAGCAGTACTTC
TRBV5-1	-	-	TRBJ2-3	CASSFEGPDTQYF	TGCGCCAGCAGCTTTGAGGGTCCAGATACGCAGTATTTT
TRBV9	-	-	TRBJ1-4	CASSVDGRGWEKLFF	TGTGCCAGCAGCGTAGATGGCCGGGGGTGGGAAAAACTGTTTTTT
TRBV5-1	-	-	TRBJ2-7	CASSPGWGSYEQYF	TGCGCCAGCAGCCCCGGTTGGGGATCCTACGAGCAGTACTTC
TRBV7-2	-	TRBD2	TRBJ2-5	CASSPPLAGRIETQYF	TGTGCCAGCAGCCCACCTTTAGCGGGCCGGATAGAGACCCAGTACTTC
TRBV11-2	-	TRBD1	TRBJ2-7	CASSLVGTGGGDEQYF	TGTGCCAGCAGCTTAGTAGGGACAGGGGGCGGGGACGAGCAGTACTTC
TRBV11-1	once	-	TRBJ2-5	CASSLAGGRETQYF	TGTGCCAGCAGCTTGGCCGGGGGTCGAGAGACCCAGTACTTC
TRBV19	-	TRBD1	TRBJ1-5	CATYNGRGLYNQPQHF	TGTGCCACCTATAACGGAAGGGGGCTCTACAATCAGCCCCAGCATTTT
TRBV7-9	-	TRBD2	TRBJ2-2	CASRSISGKDTGELFF	TGTGCCAGCAGATCAATTAGCGGGAAGGACACCGGGGAGCTGTTTTTT
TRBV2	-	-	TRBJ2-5	CASSDVGGQETQYF	TGTGCCAGCAGTGATGTGGGGGGCCAAGAGACCCAGTACTTC
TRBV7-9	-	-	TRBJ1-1	CASSSRQTQNTEAFF	TGTGCCAGCAGCAGCCGACAGACACAGAACACTGAAGCTTTCTTT
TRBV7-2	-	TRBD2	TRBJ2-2	CASSPGLAGGPFTGELFF	TGTGCCAGCAGCCCGGGACTAGCGGGAGGACCCTTCACCGGGGAGCTGTTTTTT
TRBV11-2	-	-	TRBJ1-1	CASSWMETEAFF	TGTGCCAGCAGCTGGATGGAAACTGAAGCTTTCTTT
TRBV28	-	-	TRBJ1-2	CASSWTAGTGYTF	TGTGCCAGCAGTTGGACAGCTGGCACTGGCTACACCTTC
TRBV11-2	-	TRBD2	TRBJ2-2	CASSPGLAGATTGELFF	TGTGCCAGCAGCCCCGGACTAGCGGGAGCCACCACCGGGGAGCTGTTTTTT
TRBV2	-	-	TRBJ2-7	CASSELTVSSYEQYF	TGTGCCAGCAGTGAACTGACAGTCAGCTCCTACGAGCAGTACTTC
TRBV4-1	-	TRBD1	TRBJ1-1	CASSQGQGTEAFF	TGCGCCAGCAGCCAAGGACAGGGGACTGAAGCTTTCTTT
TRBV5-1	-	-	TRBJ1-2	CASSFFEKVDGYTF	TGCGCCAGCAGCTTTTTCGAAAAGGTAGATGGCTACACCTTC
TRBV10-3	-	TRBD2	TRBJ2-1	CAISPTSGGYNEQFF	TGTGCCATCAGCCCGACTAGCGGGGGCTACAATGAGCAGTTCTTC
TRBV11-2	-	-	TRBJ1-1	CASSLAGHTEAFF	TGTGCCAGCAGCTTAGCAGGGCATACAGAAGCTTTCTTT
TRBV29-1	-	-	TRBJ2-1	CSVEGFAGSSYNEQFF	TGCAGCGTTGAAGGTTTTGCAGGGAGCTCCTACAATGAGCAGTTCTTC
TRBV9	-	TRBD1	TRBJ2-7	CASSEGQGASYEQYF	TGTGCCAGCAGCGAGGGACAGGGGGCCTCCTACGAGCAGTACTTC
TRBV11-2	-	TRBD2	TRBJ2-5	CAGSLELAEQETQYF	TGTGCCGGCAGCTTAGAACTAGCGGAACAAGAGACCCAGTACTTC
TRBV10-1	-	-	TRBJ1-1	CASSDPRIGTEAFF	TGCGCCAGCAGTGATCCTCGGATAGGGACTGAAGCTTTCTTT
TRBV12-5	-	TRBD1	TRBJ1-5	CASGEGAVQPQHF	TGTGCTAGTGGCGAGGGGGCGGTTCAGCCCCAGCATTTT